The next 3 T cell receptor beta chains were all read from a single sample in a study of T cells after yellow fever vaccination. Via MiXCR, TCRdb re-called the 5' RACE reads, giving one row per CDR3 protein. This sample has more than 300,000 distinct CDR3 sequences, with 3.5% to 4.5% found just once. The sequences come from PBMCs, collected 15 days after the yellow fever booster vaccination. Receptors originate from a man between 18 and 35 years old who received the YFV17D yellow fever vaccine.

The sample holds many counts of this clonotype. CDR3 sequence: CASSYTLTGNTIYF. The DNA for the CDR3 is TGTGCCAGCAGTTACACCCTAACAGGGAACACCATATATTTT. This rearrangement joins TRBV6-5 to TRBJ1-3; a possible D gene is TRBD1 (6 bases). Trimming cost V 2 bases and J 7 bases, with 12 bases left between them. CDR1 is MNHEY, CDR2 SVGAGI, per germline. The CDR3 has 14 residues.

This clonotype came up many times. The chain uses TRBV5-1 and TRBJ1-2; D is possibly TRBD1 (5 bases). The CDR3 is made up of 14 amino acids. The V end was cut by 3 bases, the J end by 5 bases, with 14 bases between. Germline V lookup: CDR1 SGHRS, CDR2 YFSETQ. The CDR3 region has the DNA TGCGCCAGCAGCTCAACCGGGACGGCTTATGGCTACACCTTC. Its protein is CASSSTGTAYGYTF.

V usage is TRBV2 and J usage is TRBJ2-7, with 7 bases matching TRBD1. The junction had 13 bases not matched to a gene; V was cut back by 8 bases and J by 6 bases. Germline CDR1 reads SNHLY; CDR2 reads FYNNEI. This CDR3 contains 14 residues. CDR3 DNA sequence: TGTGCCAGCGCCAGGGGGTCCGACTCGGTCGAGCAGTACGTC. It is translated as CASARGSDSVEQYV.